This T cell receptor (beta chain) emerged from a study of T cell repertoires in cytomegalovirus infection. Study-level background: Well-studied HLA-B-restricted CMV epitopes were used in the study alongside recently identified HLA-C-restricted ones. Public TCR beta signatures were indicative of both CMV infection and a matching HLA type.

TCRdb re-called the reads with MiXCR, one entry per CDR3 protein. Of approximately 990,000 distinct CDR3 sequences listed, approximately 30% are singletons. Study-level points and caveats: CMV-specific HLA-C-restricted TCR beta clonotypes dominated the ex vivo response. Cumulative frequency of public TCR beta families picked out carriers of CMV plus the relevant HLA.

Per germline, CDR1 MNHEY and CDR2 SMNVEV (reference sequence). With V trimmed by 3 bases and J by 4 bases, 7 bases remained unmatched. This CDR3 has 15 amino acids. This clonotype was counted at least ten times. The target antigen is unknown. The TCR originated in a human donor in good health (CMV status not recorded). Some clones in this sample may be carry-over from other donors' samples. The material was cultured CD8+ T cells from PBMCs, obtained from culture after CMV antigen stimulation. The chain links TRBV27 to TRBJ2-7, with 9 nucleotides matching TRBD1. CDR3 nucleotide sequence: TGTGCCAGCAGTTTCACCGGGACAGGGCTGTACGAGCAGTACTTC. Its protein product is CASSFTGTGLYEQYF.